This T cell receptor (beta chain) came from a study of blood T cell repertoires in COVID-19. There are 13 residues in the CDR3. Germline assignment: CDR1 LGHNA and CDR2 YNFKEQ. V was cut by 3 bases and J by 11 bases, with 16 bases left in between. The table came from immunoSEQ multiplex PCR; TCRdb's copy has only in-frame clones and leaves some out. The table includes over 75,000 clones, around 90% detected once. The chain joins TRBV4-2 to TRBJ1-1, with D maybe TRBD1 (5 bases). Sequencing was carried out using peripheral blood. This clonotype was obtained from a human donor with active COVID-19. The donor label of this sample is uncertain. The CDR3 coding sequence is TGTGCCAGCAGCCAGGAAGACCTGGGGCGGGCTTTCTTT. Protein sequence: CASSQEDLGRAFF.